This T cell receptor (beta chain) was captured in a study of cytomegalovirus exposure and HLA in healthy donors. 13 Jbeta primers and 60 Vbeta primers were used for the PCR. The assay was immunoSEQ multiplex PCR, and TCRdb's table has in-frame clones only and misses some. The table has fewer than 75,000 clones, roughly 70% seen once. For this clone: Antigen unknown.

The CDR3 consists of 12 residues. The germline V gene encodes CDR1 ENHRY and CDR2 SYGVKD. Germline trimming cut 4 bases from V and 4 bases from J; bases unmatched to any gene: 0. General study findings and limits: In a later analysis, several top co-occurrence clusters appeared linked to parvovirus B19, influenza, CMV and Epstein-Barr virus. A later analysis linked a missense variant in DCLRE1C to the trimming of TCR beta V and J genes. Previously analyzed data showed that most TCR beta V segments were productive at a frequency of about 87% or about 30%. Listed as cytomegalovirus-associated were over 150 TCR beta chains.

Sequences were obtained from PBMCs. This chain uses TRBV10-3 with TRBJ2-5, with 7 nucleotides matching TRBD2. The receptor was isolated from a man in his sixties or seventies in good health and CMV-seronegative. The CDR3 region has the DNA TGTGCCATCAGTGGGGGGGGAGAGACCCAGTACTTC. Amino acids: CAISGGGETQYF.